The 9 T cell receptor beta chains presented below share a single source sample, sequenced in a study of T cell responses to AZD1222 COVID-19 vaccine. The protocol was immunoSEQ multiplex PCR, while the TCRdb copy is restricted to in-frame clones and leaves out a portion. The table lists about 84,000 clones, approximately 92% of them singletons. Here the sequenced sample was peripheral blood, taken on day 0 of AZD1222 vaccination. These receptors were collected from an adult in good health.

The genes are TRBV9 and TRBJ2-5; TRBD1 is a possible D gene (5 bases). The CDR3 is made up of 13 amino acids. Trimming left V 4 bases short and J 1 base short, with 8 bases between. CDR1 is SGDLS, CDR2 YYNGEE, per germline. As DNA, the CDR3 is TGTGCCAGCAGCCAAAGGGGCCAAGAGACCCAGTACTTC. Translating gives CASSQRGQETQYF.

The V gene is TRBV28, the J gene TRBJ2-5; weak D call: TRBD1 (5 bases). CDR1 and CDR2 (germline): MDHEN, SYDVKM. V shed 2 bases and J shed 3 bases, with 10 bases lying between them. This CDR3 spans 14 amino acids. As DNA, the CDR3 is TGTGCCAGCAGTTTACCGCAGGGAAAAGAGACCCAGTACTTC. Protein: CASSLPQGKETQYF. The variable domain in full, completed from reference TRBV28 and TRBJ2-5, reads DVKVTQSSRYLVKRTGEKVFLECVQDMDHENMFWYRQDPGLGLRLIYFSYDVKMKEKGDIPEGYSVSREKKERFSLILESASTNQTSMYLCASSLPQGKETQYFGPGTRLLVL.

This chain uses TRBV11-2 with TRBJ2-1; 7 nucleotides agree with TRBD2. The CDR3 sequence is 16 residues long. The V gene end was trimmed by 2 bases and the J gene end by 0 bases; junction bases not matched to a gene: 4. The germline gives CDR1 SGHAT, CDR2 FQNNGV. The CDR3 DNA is TGTGCCAGCAGCTTAAGGCGGGAGAGCTCCTACAATGAGCAGTTCTTC. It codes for CASSLRRESSYNEQFF.

The CDR3: CASSPWEGQDEQYF. The CDR3 nucleotides read TGTGCCAGCAGTCCATGGGAGGGGCAGGACGAGCAGTACTTC. The genes are TRBV27 and TRBJ2-7; 7 nucleotides match TRBD2. Germline V gene lookup returns CDR1 MNHEY and CDR2 SMNVEV (reference sequence). The CDR3 runs 14 residues. The J segment lost 5 bases and the V segment lost 5 bases, leaving 9 bases of the junction unmatched.

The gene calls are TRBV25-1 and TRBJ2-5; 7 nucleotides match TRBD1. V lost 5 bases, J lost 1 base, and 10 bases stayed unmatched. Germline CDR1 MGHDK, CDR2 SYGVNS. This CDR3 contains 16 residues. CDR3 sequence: CASSRMGQHLQETQYF. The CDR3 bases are TGTGCCAGCAGTCGAATGGGACAGCACCTCCAAGAGACCCAGTACTTC.

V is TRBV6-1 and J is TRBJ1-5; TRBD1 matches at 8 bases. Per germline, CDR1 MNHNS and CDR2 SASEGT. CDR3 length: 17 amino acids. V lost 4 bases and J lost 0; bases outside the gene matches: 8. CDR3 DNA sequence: TGTGCCAGCAGTGGACAGGGGAGCTACGTTAGCAATCAGCCCCAGCATTTT. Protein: CASSGQGSYVSNQPQHF.

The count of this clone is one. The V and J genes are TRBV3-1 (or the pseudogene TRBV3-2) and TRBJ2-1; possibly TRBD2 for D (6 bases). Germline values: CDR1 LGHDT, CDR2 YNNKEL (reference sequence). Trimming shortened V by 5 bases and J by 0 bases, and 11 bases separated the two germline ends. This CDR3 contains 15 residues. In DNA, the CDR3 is TGTGCCAGCAGCTCTCCCGGGAGCTCCTACAATGAGCAGTTCTTC. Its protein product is CASSSPGSSYNEQFF.

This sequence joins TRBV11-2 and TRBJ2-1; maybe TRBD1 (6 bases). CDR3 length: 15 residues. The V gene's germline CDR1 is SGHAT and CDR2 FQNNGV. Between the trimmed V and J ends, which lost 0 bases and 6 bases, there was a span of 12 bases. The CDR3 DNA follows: TGTGCCAGCAGCTTAGACAGGGGCTCGTCCAATGAGCAGTTCTTC. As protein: CASSLDRGSSNEQFF.

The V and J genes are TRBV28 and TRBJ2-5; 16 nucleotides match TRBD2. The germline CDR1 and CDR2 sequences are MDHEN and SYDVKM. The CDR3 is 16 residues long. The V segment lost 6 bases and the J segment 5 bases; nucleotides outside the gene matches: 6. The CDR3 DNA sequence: TGTGCCAGCAGGGGACTAGCGGGAGGGCCGGGGGAGACCCAGTACTTC. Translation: CASRGLAGGPGETQYF.